Listed here are 7 T cell receptor beta chains from one sample, sequenced in a study of shared clonotypes between healthy human individuals. Only CD45RO-negative cells positively selected for CCR7 counted as naive CD8 cells, so terminally differentiated effector memory CD45RA+ cells were excluded. Only in-frame clones appear in the TCRdb table, and some are missing; sequencing was by immunoSEQ multiplex PCR. The sample shows about 800,000 clones, 90% to 97% of them seen only once. The sequenced sample consisted of naive CD8+ T cells sorted from blood. The receptor set was obtained from a man between 25 and 39 years old in good health.

The chain uses TRBV9 and TRBJ2-1; 8 bases are a match to TRBD1. The CDR3 extends over 14 amino acids. Germline V gene data show CDR1 as SGDLS and CDR2 as YYNGEE. Trimming cost V 3 bases and J 5 bases; bases outside gene matches: 4. CDR3 in DNA: TGTGCCAGCAGCGCGGACAGGGATGACAATGAGCAGTTCTTC. This gives the protein CASSADRDDNEQFF.

The chain links TRBV5-4 to TRBJ2-1; either TRBD1 or TRBD2 may supply D (6 bases each). This CDR3 contains 15 residues. V was trimmed by 1 base and J by 5 bases, leaving 13 bases between them. Germline lookup yields CDR1 SGHNT and CDR2 YYREEE (reference sequence). CDR3 in DNA: TGTGCCAGCAGCTTGTTAGGGGGGTTGGACAATGAGCAGTTCTTC. Translation gives CASSLLGGLDNEQFF. Combining the CDR3 with reference TRBV5-4 and TRBJ2-1 gives the whole variable domain ETGVTQSPTHLIKTRGQQVTLRCSSQSGHNTVSWYQQALGQGPQFIFQYYREEENGRGNFPPRFSGLQFPNYSSELNVNALELDDSALYLCASSLLGGLDNEQFFGPGTRLTVL.

This rearrangement joins TRBV2 to TRBJ2-7, with D possibly being TRBD1 or TRBD2 (5 bases each). V was clipped by 5 bases and J by 3 bases, with 14 bases between them. In germline, CDR1 is SNHLY, CDR2 FYNNEI. The CDR3 contains 14 residues. CDR3 bases: TGTGCCAGCAGTACGCCGGGACGGAACTACGAGCAGTACTTC. This codes for CASSTPGRNYEQYF.

This rearrangement joins TRBV28 to TRBJ1-2; D possibly corresponds to TRBD1 (6 bases). Trimming took 3 bases from V and 0 from J, leaving 11 bases between them. In germline, CDR1 is MDHEN, CDR2 SYDVKM. The CDR3 is made up of 15 amino acids. CDR3: CASSLTGQPNYGYTF. Written as DNA, the CDR3 is TGTGCCAGCAGTTTGACAGGACAACCTAACTATGGCTACACCTTC.

The chain links TRBV27 to TRBJ1-1; maybe TRBD1 (6 bases). In germline, CDR1 is MNHEY, CDR2 SMNVEV (reference sequence). Trimming removed 5 bases from V and 4 bases from J, with 14 bases in between. The CDR3 is made up of 14 amino acids. CDR3 protein: CASSPGGGFTEAFF. The DNA for the CDR3 is TGTGCCAGCAGTCCCGGGGGGGGCTTCACTGAAGCTTTCTTT.

V gene TRBV15 combines with J gene TRBJ1-1, with no clear D. The CDR3 is 13 amino acids. The V end was cut by 0 bases, the J end by 13 bases, with 15 bases between. Germline loops: CDR1 LNHNV, CDR2 YYDKDF (reference sequence). CDR3 DNA: TGTGCCACCAGCAGAGAGAACGGAGGAGTAGGTTTCTTT. Protein sequence: CATSRENGGVGFF.

The table lists this clone with a count of one. The genes are TRBV19 and TRBJ2-7; D is ambiguous. The CDR3 is 14 residues long. CDR1 is LNHDA, CDR2 SQIVND, per germline (reference sequence). The V gene lost 3 bases and the J gene lost 0 bases, with 9 bases spanning the gap. The CDR3 DNA reads as TGTGCCAGTAGTATTGGACCGCTCTCCTACGAGCAGTACTTC. It is translated as CASSIGPLSYEQYF. The full variable domain, its missing parts supplied by reference TRBV19 and TRBJ2-7, is DGGITQSPKYLFRKEGQNVTLSCEQNLNHDAMYWYRQDPGQGLRLIYYSQIVNDFQKGDIAEGYSVSREKKESFPLTVTSAQKNPTAFYLCASSIGPLSYEQYFGPGTRLTVT.